The clone carrying this T cell receptor (beta chain) turned up a few times. Antigen: not known. These data come from a study of response to subunit inactivated influenza vaccine. Study findings and constraints: It was the authors' suggestion that each seasonal influenza vaccination recruits few new T cells.

TCRdb re-derived calls from the RT-PCR reads in MiXCR, one entry per CDR3 protein. The sample records about 480,000 distinct CDR3 sequences, approximately 11% being singletons. The sample here was PBMCs from blood, taken roughly 46 days after vaccination. The TCR comes from a man aged 45-60 years who received an inactivated influenza vaccine.

DNA for the CDR3: TGCGCCAGCAGCTTGGGCTATAGGGTTGACGCAGATACGCAGTATTTT. It translates to CASSLGYRVDADTQYF. The chain links TRBV5-1 to TRBJ2-3; D is unclear. V was pared by 0 bases and J by 4 bases, with 15 bases between. Germline CDR1 is SGHRS and CDR2 is YFSETQ. The CDR3 loop spans 16 amino acids. Filled out from reference TRBV5-1 and TRBJ2-3, the complete variable domain reads KAGVTQTPRYLIKTRGQQVTLSCSPISGHRSVSWYQQTPGQGLQFLFEYFSETQRNKGNFPGRFSGRQFSNSRSEMNVSTLELGDSALYLCASSLGYRVDADTQYFGPGTRLTVL.